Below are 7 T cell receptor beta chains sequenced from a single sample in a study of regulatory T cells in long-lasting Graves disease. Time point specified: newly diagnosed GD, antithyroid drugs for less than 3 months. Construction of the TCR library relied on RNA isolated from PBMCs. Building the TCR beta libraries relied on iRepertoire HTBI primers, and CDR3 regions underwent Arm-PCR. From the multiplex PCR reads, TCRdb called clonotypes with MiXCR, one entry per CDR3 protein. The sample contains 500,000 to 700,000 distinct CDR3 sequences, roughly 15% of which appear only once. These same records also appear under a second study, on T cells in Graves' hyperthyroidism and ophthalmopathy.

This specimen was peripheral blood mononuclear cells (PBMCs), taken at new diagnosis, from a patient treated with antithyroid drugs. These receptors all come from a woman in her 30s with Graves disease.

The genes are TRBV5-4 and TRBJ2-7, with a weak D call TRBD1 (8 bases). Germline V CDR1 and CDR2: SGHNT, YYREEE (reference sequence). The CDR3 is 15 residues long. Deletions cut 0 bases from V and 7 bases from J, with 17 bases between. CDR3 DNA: TGTGCCAGCAGCTTGGGGCCGGACAGGGACTATGAGCAGTACTTC. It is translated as CASSLGPDRDYEQYF.

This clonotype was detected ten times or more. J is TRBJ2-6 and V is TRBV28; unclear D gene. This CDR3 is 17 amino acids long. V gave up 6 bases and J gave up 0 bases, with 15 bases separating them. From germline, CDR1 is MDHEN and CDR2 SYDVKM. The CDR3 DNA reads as TGTGCCAGCAGACCCTACGGTGCCAGCTCTGGGGCCAACGTCCTGACTTTC. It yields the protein CASRPYGASSGANVLTF.

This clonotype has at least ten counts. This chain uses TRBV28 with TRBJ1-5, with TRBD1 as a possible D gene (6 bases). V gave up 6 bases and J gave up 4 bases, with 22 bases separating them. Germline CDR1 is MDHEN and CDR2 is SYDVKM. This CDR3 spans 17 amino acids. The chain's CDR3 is CASSTQPSGAGNQPQHF. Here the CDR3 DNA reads TGTGCCAGCAGCACCCAACCCTCGGGGGCTGGAAATCAGCCCCAGCATTTT.

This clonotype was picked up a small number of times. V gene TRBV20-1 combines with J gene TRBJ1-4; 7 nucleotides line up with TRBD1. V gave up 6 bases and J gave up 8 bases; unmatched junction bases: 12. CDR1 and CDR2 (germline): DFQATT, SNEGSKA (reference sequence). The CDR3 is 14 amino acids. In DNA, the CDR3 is TGCAGTGCCATAGACAGGGAGCGTACGGAAAAACTGTTTTTT. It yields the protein CSAIDRERTEKLFF.

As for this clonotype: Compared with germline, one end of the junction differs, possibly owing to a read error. The CDR3 DNA is TGTGCCACCAGCCAGGAGTGGGATGAGCGGTTCTTC. Its translation: CATSQEWDERFF. The chain couples TRBV24-1 to TRBJ2-1; D gene ambiguous. CDR1 KGHDR and CDR2 SFDVKD come from the germline V gene. The CDR3 has 12 amino acids.

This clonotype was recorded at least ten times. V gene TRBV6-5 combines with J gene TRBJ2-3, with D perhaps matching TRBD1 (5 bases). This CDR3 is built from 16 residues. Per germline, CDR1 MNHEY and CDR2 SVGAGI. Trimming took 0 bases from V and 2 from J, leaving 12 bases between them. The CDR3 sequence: CASSYSAGLITDTQYF. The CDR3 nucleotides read TGTGCCAGCAGTTACTCTGCAGGGTTAATCACAGATACGCAGTATTTT.

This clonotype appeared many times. The CDR3 reads CSALPSGRVGLTTDTQYF. CDR3 bases: TGCAGTGCCCTCCCTAGCGGGAGAGTGGGTCTCACCACAGATACGCAGTATTTT. V gene TRBV20-1 combines with J gene TRBJ2-3, with 10 bases aligning to TRBD2. J gave up 2 bases and V 6 bases, and 17 bases lay outside the gene matches. There are 18 residues in the CDR3. CDR1 and CDR2 from the germline V gene are DFQATT and SNEGSKA (reference sequence).